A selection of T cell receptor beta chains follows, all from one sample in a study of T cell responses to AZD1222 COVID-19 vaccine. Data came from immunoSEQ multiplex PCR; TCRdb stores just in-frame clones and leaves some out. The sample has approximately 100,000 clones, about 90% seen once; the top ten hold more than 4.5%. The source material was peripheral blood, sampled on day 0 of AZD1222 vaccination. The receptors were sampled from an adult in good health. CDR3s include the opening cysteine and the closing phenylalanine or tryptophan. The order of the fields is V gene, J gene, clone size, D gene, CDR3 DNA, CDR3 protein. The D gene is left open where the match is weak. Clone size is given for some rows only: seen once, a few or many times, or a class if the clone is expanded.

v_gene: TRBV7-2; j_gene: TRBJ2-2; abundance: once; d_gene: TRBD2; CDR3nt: TGTGCCAGCAGCCAAAGGACTAGCGGGCGGAACACCGGGGAGCTGTTTTTT; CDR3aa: CASSQRTSGRNTGELFF
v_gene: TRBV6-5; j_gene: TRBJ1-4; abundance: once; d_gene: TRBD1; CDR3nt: TGTGCCAGCAGTCGAGGACAGGGCGGTAATCTGTTTTTT; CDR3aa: CASSRGQGGNLFF
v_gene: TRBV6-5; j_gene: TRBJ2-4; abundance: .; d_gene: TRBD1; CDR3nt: TGTGCCAGTAACGGACAGGGAAACATTCAGTACTTC; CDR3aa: CASNGQGNIQYF
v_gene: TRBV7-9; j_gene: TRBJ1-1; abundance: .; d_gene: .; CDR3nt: TGTGCCAGCAGACCGGGACACTCGAACACTGAAGCTTTCTTT; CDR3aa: CASRPGHSNTEAFF
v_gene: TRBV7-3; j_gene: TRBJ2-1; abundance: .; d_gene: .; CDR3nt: TGTGCCAGCAGCCCAGGACTTTTTGGTAGCGGCTACAATGAGCAGTTCTTC; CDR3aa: CASSPGLFGSGYNEQFF
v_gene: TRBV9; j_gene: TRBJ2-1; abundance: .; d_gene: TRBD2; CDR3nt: TGTGCCAGCGGGACTAGCGGGACCTACAATGAGCAGTTCTTC; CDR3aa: CASGTSGTYNEQFF
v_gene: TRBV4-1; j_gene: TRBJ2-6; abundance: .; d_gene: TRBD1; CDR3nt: TGCGCCAGCAGCCAGCTGACAGGGGGAAGTTCTGGGGCCAACGTCCTGACTTTC; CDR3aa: CASSQLTGGSSGANVLTF
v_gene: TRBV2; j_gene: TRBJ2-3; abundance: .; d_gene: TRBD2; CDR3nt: TGTGCCAGTGGGCGGGAGGGCACAGATACGCAGTATTTT; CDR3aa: CASGREGTDTQYF
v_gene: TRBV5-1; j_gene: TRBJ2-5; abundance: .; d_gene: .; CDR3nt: TGCGCCAGCAGCTTGGGTCCGGGTAAAGAGACCCAGTACTTC; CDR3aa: CASSLGPGKETQYF
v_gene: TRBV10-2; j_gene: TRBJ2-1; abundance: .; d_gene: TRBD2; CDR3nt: TGCGCCAGCAGTGGGGCTAGCGGGAGGCTAGAGGGGCAGTTCTTC; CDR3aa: CASSGASGRLEGQFF
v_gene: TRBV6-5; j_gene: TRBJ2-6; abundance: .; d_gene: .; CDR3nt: TGTGCCACGAAACAGGGTGAAGCCGGGGCCAACGTCCTGACTTTC; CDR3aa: CATKQGEAGANVLTF
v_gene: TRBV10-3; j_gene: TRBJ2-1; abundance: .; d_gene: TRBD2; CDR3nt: TGTGCCATCCGAGGTGCGGGAGGCCTCTCCTACAATGAGCAGTTCTTC; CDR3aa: CAIRGAGGLSYNEQFF
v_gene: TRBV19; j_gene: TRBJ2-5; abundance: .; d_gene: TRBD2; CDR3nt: TGTGCCAGTAGTATACGTTCTAGCGGCAAAGAGACCCAGTACTTC; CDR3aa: CASSIRSSGKETQYF
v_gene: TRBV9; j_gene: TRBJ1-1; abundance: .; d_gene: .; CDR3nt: TGTGCCAGCAGCCCTACCCCGGGACTTTGGACTGAAGCTTTCTTT; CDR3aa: CASSPTPGLWTEAFF
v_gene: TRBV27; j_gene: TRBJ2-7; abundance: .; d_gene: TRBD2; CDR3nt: TGTGCCAGCAGGCAGGTACTAGCGGGGTCCTACGAGCAGTACTTC; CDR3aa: CASRQVLAGSYEQYF
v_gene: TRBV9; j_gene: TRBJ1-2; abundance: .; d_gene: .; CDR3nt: TGTGCCAGCAGCGTAGCAGGTGAGGGCGCCGATGGCTACACCTTC; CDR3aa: CASSVAGEGADGYTF
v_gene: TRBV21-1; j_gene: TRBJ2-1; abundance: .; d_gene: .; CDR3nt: TGTGCCAGCAGCAACCACAGGGTTCGCAATGAGCAGTTCTTC; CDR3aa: CASSNHRVRNEQFF
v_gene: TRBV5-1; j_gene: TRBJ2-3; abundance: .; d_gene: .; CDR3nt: TGCGCCAGCAGCTCTGTGGGGGAGGGCACAGATACGCAGTATTTT; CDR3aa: CASSSVGEGTDTQYF
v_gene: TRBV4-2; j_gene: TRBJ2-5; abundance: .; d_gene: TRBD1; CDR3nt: TGTGCCAGCAGCCGACAGGGGGCAAAAGAGACCCAGTACTTC; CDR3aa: CASSRQGAKETQYF
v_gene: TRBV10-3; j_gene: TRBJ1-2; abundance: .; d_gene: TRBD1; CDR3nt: TGTGCCATCAGTGACCCCGGCGGGACAGGGGTTGGCGGCTACACCTTC; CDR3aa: CAISDPGGTGVGGYTF
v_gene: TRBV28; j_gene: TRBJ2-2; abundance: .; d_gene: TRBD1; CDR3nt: TGTGCCAGCACCGGAGGGACAGGGTATACCGGGGAGCTGTTTTTT; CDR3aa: CASTGGTGYTGELFF
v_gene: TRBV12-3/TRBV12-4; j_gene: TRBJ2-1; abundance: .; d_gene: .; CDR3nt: TGTGCCAGCACTGTTAGGCCGGGCAATGAGCAGTTCTTC; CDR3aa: CASTVRPGNEQFF
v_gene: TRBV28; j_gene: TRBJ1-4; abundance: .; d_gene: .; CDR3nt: TGTGCCAGCAGTTTATGGGAAGCAGTGGGGAATGAAAAACTGTTTTTT; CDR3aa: CASSLWEAVGNEKLFF
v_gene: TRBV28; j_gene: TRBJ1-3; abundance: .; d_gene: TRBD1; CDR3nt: TGTGCCAGCACCTTACATATGCAGGGGGCGTCTGGAAACACCATATATTTT; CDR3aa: CASTLHMQGASGNTIYF
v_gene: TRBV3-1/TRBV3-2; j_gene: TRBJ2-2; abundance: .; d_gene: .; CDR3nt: TGTGCCAGCAGCCAAAACCTCGGGGGGGAGCTGTTTTTT; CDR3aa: CASSQNLGGELFF
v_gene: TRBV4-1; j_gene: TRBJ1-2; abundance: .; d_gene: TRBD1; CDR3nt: TGCGCCAGCAGCCCCCGGGACAGGGCGCCCATTTATGGCTACACCTTC; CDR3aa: CASSPRDRAPIYGYTF
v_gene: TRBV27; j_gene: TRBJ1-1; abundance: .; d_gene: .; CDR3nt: TGTGCCAGCAGTTTTATTCAGGGTGAGACTGAAGCTTTCTTT; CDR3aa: CASSFIQGETEAFF
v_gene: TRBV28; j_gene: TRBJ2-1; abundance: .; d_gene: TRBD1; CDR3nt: TGTGCCAGCAGCACCTCCGGGACAGGGGTGGACAATGAGCAGTTCTTC; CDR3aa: CASSTSGTGVDNEQFF
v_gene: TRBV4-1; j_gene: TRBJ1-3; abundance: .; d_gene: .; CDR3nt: TGCGCCAGCAGGGGTATTACTGGAAACACCATATATTTT; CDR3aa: CASRGITGNTIYF
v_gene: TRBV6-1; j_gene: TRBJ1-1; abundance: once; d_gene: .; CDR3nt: TGTGCCAGCAGTGAAGCGCAGACGAACACTGAAGCTTTCTTT; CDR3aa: CASSEAQTNTEAFF
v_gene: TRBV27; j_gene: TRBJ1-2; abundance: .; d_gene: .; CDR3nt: TGTGCCAGCAGTTTGGAGGGGAAGGGATATGGCTACACCTTC; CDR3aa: CASSLEGKGYGYTF
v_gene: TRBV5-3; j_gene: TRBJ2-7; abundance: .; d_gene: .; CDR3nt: TGTGCCAGAGCCCCGGGGGTCAACGAGCAGTACTTC; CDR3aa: CARAPGVNEQYF
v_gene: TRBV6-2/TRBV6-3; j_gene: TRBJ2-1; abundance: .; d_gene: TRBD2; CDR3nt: TGTGCCAGCAGTTTGCTGGCGGGAGATAATGAGCAGTTCTTC; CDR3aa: CASSLLAGDNEQFF
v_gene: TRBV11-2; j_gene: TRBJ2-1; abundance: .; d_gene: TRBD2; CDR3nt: TGTGCCAGCAGCTTAGGGGCGGGAGTGGGCAATGAGCAGTTCTTC; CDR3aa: CASSLGAGVGNEQFF
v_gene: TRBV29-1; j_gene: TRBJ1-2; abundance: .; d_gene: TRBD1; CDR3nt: TGCAGCGTCGGCCGGACGGACAGGGAGGGTGGCTACACCTTC; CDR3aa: CSVGRTDREGGYTF
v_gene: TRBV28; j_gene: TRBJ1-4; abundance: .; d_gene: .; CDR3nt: TGTGCCAGCAGAGACGGGACGCGGCAGGTTGAAAAACTGTTTTTT; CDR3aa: CASRDGTRQVEKLFF
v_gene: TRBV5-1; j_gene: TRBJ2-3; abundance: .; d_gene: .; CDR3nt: TGCGCCAGCAGGACTAGATCTAGCACAGATACGCAGTATTTT; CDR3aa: CASRTRSSTDTQYF
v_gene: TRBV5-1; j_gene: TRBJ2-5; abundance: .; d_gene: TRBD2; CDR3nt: TGCGCCAGCAGCCCTGGACTAGCGGGAGAGCGGGAGACCCAGTACTTC; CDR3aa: CASSPGLAGERETQYF
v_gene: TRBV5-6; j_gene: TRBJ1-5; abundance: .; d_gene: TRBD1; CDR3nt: TGTGCCAGCAGCGCCGTAGGAGGGGGCGGTCAGCCCCAGCATTTT; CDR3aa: CASSAVGGGGQPQHF
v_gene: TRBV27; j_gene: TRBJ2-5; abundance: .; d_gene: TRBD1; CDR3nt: TGTGCCAGCAGTCCTATGACAGGGACCCAGAAGGCCGAAATGGAGACCCAGTACTTC; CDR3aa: CASSPMTGTQKAEMETQYF
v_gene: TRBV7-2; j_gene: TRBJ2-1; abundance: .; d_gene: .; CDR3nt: TGTGCCAGCAGCTTAGAAATGTTCTGGGGGGAGCAGTTCTTC; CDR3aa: CASSLEMFWGEQFF
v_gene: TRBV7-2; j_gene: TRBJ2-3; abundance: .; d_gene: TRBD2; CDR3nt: TGTGCCAGCAGCGAGGGACTAGCGGGAGGGCGCGCAGATACGCAGTATTTT; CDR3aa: CASSEGLAGGRADTQYF
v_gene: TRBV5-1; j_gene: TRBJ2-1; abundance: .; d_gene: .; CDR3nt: TGCGCCAGCAGCCCGGATGCGAGGGCTTACAATGAGCAGTTCTTC; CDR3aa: CASSPDARAYNEQFF
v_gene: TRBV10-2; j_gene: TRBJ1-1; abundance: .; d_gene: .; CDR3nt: TGCGCCAGCAGTCCCCCGGGGACTGAAGCTTTCTTT; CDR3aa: CASSPPGTEAFF
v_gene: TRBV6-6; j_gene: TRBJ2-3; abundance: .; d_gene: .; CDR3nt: TGTGCCAGCTCCCTCGGAGATACGCAGTATTTT; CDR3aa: CASSLGDTQYF
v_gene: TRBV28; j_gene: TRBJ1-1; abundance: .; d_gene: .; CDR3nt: TGTGCCAGCAGTTTATATGTCAGGGGTTGGGACACTGAAGCTTTCTTT; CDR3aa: CASSLYVRGWDTEAFF
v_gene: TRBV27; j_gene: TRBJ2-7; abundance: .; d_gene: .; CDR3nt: TGTGCCAGCAGTTTACGATCAGGAACACCATACGAGCAGTACTTC; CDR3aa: CASSLRSGTPYEQYF
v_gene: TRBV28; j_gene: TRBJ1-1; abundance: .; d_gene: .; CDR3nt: TGTGCCAGCAGTTTGTCGGTGGGCCCCCCGAAAAGAGCTTTCTTT; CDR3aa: CASSLSVGPPKRAFF
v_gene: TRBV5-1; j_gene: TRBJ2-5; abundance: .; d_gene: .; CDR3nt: TGCGCCAGCAGCTTGCAGCGGTACCAAGAGACCCAGTACTTC; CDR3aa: CASSLQRYQETQYF
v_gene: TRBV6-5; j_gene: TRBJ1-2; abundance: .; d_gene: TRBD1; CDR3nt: TGTGCCAGCAGGACAGGGGGCGACTATGGCTACACCTTC; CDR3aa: CASRTGGDYGYTF
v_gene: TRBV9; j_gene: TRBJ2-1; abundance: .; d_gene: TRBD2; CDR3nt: TGTGCCAGCAGCGTAGGGGGACTAAGCAATGAGCAGTTCTTC; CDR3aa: CASSVGGLSNEQFF
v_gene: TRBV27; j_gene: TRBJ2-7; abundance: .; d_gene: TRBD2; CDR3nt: TGTGCCAGCAGTTTGGTGGCTAGCGGGATTACCTACGAGCAGTACTTC; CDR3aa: CASSLVASGITYEQYF
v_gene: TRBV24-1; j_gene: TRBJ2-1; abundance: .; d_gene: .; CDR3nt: TGTGCCACCAGTTTCGGCCGGGCGAGCTCCTACAATGAGCAGTTCTTC; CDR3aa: CATSFGRASSYNEQFF
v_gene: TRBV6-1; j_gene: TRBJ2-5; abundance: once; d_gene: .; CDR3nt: TGTGCCAGCAGTGAAGCCGGTCCGACCCAGTACTTC; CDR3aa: CASSEAGPTQYF
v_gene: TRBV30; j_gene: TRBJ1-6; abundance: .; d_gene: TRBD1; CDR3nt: TGTGCCGCAACGGGACAGTTGTCCTCACCCCTCCACTTT; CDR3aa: CAATGQLSSPLHF
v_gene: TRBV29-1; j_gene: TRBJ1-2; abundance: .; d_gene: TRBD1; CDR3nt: TGCAGCGTTGAAGAAACCGGGACAGGGGTAGTCTATGGCTACACCTTC; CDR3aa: CSVEETGTGVVYGYTF